These T cell receptor beta chains were read from a single sample in a study of blood T cell repertoires in COVID-19. TCRdb's copy holds only in-frame clones and misses some; the assay was immunoSEQ multiplex PCR. The sample shows 90,000 to 120,000 clones, around 80% of them seen only once. The sample consisted of peripheral blood. The receptors stem from a man between 65 and 85 years old with acute or convalescent COVID-19. Both conserved end residues are part of each CDR3. A D gene is named only where the DNA matches it firmly. Expanded clones get a size class; other rows say once, few or many, or leave the size out.

j_gene: TRBJ2-2
v_gene: TRBV10-1
abundance: NA
d_gene: NA
CDR3nt: TGCGCCAGCAGTCCTACGACCGGGGAGCTGTTTTTT
CDR3aa: CASSPTTGELFF

j_gene: TRBJ1-1
v_gene: TRBV27
abundance: NA
d_gene: NA
CDR3nt: TGTGCCAGCAGTTTATATGGAGGGATTCAGGCTTTCTTT
CDR3aa: CASSLYGGIQAFF

j_gene: TRBJ2-1
v_gene: TRBV7-3
abundance: few
d_gene: TRBD2
CDR3nt: TGTGCCAGCAGCCCGCCGGGGGGGTCCTACAATGAGCAGTTCTTC
CDR3aa: CASSPPGGSYNEQFF

j_gene: TRBJ1-1
v_gene: TRBV9
abundance: NA
d_gene: NA
CDR3nt: TGTGCCAGCAGCGCGATTACAGGGTTGCACACTGAAGCTTTCTTT
CDR3aa: CASSAITGLHTEAFF

j_gene: TRBJ2-7
v_gene: TRBV7-8
abundance: NA
d_gene: TRBD1
CDR3nt: TGTGCCAGCAGCTTGAGGACAGGAGGCGATACGAGATACGAGCAGTACTTC
CDR3aa: CASSLRTGGDTRYEQYF

j_gene: TRBJ1-6
v_gene: TRBV27
abundance: NA
d_gene: NA
CDR3nt: TGTGCCAGCAGCTTTGGACAGTGGTATTCACCCCTCCACTTT
CDR3aa: CASSFGQWYSPLHF

j_gene: TRBJ2-5
v_gene: TRBV4-1
abundance: NA
d_gene: TRBD2
CDR3nt: TGCGCCAGCAGCAGGGGGACTAGCGGGGTGGAGACCCAGTACTTC
CDR3aa: CASSRGTSGVETQYF

j_gene: TRBJ1-2
v_gene: TRBV20-1
abundance: NA
d_gene: TRBD1
CDR3nt: TGCAGTGCTAGTTGGCCCTGGACAGGGGGAATCTATGGCTACACCTTC
CDR3aa: CSASWPWTGGIYGYTF

j_gene: TRBJ1-1
v_gene: TRBV4-3
abundance: few
d_gene: TRBD1
CDR3nt: TGCGCCAGCAGCCAGTTACAGGGGAAGTCTGAAGCTTTCTTT
CDR3aa: CASSQLQGKSEAFF

j_gene: TRBJ1-4
v_gene: TRBV19
abundance: NA
d_gene: TRBD1
CDR3nt: TGTGCCAGTCGTGTGAACGGACAGGGATATAATGAAAAACTGTTTTTT
CDR3aa: CASRVNGQGYNEKLFF

j_gene: TRBJ2-2
v_gene: TRBV5-1
abundance: NA
d_gene: TRBD1
CDR3nt: TGCGCCAGCAGCATAGGACAGGGGACCGGGGAGCTGTTTTTT
CDR3aa: CASSIGQGTGELFF

j_gene: TRBJ1-6
v_gene: TRBV2
abundance: NA
d_gene: TRBD1
CDR3nt: TGTGCCAGCAGTGAACTAGTAGGGGGCTCTTCACCCCTCCACTTT
CDR3aa: CASSELVGGSSPLHF

j_gene: TRBJ2-2
v_gene: TRBV6-1
abundance: NA
d_gene: NA
CDR3nt: TGTGCCAGCAGTGAAGCCCCGGGAGTTACAGGGGAGCTGTTTTTT
CDR3aa: CASSEAPGVTGELFF

j_gene: TRBJ2-1
v_gene: TRBV5-1
abundance: NA
d_gene: TRBD2
CDR3nt: TGCGCCAGCAGCTTCGCTAGCGGGGGGACTAACTCCTACAATGAGCAGTTCTTC
CDR3aa: CASSFASGGTNSYNEQFF

j_gene: TRBJ2-7
v_gene: TRBV9
abundance: NA
d_gene: NA
CDR3nt: TGTGCCAGCAGCGTAGCTTGGGGCTACTACGAGCAGTACTTC
CDR3aa: CASSVAWGYYEQYF

j_gene: TRBJ2-7
v_gene: TRBV19
abundance: NA
d_gene: TRBD1
CDR3nt: TGTGCCAGTAGTCCTCGATGGACAGGCTACGAGCAGTACTTC
CDR3aa: CASSPRWTGYEQYF

j_gene: TRBJ2-5
v_gene: TRBV19
abundance: NA
d_gene: TRBD1
CDR3nt: TGTGCCAGTAGTACAGGGGGTGTAGGAGAGACCCAGTACTTC
CDR3aa: CASSTGGVGETQYF

j_gene: TRBJ1-4
v_gene: TRBV19
abundance: NA
d_gene: TRBD1
CDR3nt: TGTGCCAGTAGTACCGGGACAGTAGATGAAAAACTGTTTTTT
CDR3aa: CASSTGTVDEKLFF

j_gene: TRBJ1-5
v_gene: TRBV6-2/TRBV6-3
abundance: NA
d_gene: NA
CDR3nt: TGTGCCAGCAGTTTTGGGCGAGTGAATAGCAATCAGCCCCAGCATTTT
CDR3aa: CASSFGRVNSNQPQHF

j_gene: TRBJ1-5
v_gene: TRBV5-1
abundance: NA
d_gene: NA
CDR3nt: TGCGCCAGCAGCTTGGCTGGGGCTAATAGCAATCAGCCCCAGCATTTT
CDR3aa: CASSLAGANSNQPQHF

j_gene: TRBJ1-4
v_gene: TRBV7-8
abundance: NA
d_gene: TRBD1
CDR3nt: TGTGCCAGCAGCCAAACTCCCCAGGGGGTAAAACTGTTTTTT
CDR3aa: CASSQTPQGVKLFF

j_gene: TRBJ1-1
v_gene: TRBV7-6
abundance: few
d_gene: NA
CDR3nt: TGTGCCAGCAGCCCGGGGGGGTTCGCTGAAGCTTTCTTT
CDR3aa: CASSPGGFAEAFF

j_gene: TRBJ2-2
v_gene: TRBV7-9
abundance: NA
d_gene: NA
CDR3nt: TGTGCCAGCAGCATATTGGGCATCGGGGAGCTGTTTTTT
CDR3aa: CASSILGIGELFF

j_gene: TRBJ2-1
v_gene: TRBV27
abundance: NA
d_gene: NA
CDR3nt: TGTGCCAGCAGTCGCCAGAGGGACTCCTACAATGAGCAGTTCTTC
CDR3aa: CASSRQRDSYNEQFF

j_gene: TRBJ1-3
v_gene: TRBV6-2/TRBV6-3
abundance: few
d_gene: NA
CDR3nt: TGTGCCAGCAGTCTGGGGAGCACTGGAAACACCATATATTTT
CDR3aa: CASSLGSTGNTIYF

j_gene: TRBJ2-5
v_gene: TRBV3-1/TRBV3-2
abundance: NA
d_gene: NA
CDR3nt: TGTGCCAGCAGCCAAGATCTTGTCGGGGTCGGAAAGACCCAGTACTTC
CDR3aa: CASSQDLVGVGKTQYF

j_gene: TRBJ1-6
v_gene: TRBV6-5
abundance: NA
d_gene: NA
CDR3nt: TGTGCCAGCAGACGAGGGGGTGTAGTCCACTTT
CDR3aa: CASRRGGVVHF

j_gene: TRBJ2-2
v_gene: TRBV19
abundance: NA
d_gene: NA
CDR3nt: TGTGCCAGTAAAGGACAGATGAACACCGGGGAGCTGTTTTTT
CDR3aa: CASKGQMNTGELFF

j_gene: TRBJ1-4
v_gene: TRBV5-8
abundance: NA
d_gene: NA
CDR3nt: TGTGCCAGCAGCCGGACGGACGGGGCTAATGAAAAACTGTTTTTT
CDR3aa: CASSRTDGANEKLFF

j_gene: TRBJ1-1
v_gene: TRBV10-1
abundance: NA
d_gene: NA
CDR3nt: TGCGCCAGCAGTGAACGGGAGGGGGCTTTCTTT
CDR3aa: CASSEREGAFF

j_gene: TRBJ1-4
v_gene: TRBV4-1
abundance: once
d_gene: NA
CDR3nt: TGCGCCAGCAGCCATAAAGACCGGGCAACTAATGAAAAACTGTTTTTT
CDR3aa: CASSHKDRATNEKLFF

j_gene: TRBJ2-7
v_gene: TRBV3-1/TRBV3-2
abundance: NA
d_gene: TRBD2
CDR3nt: TGTGCCAGCAGCCAAGATATCAGCGGGGGGCGAGATCTGTACTTC
CDR3aa: CASSQDISGGRDLYF

j_gene: TRBJ2-7
v_gene: TRBV10-2
abundance: once
d_gene: TRBD1
CDR3nt: TGCGCCAGCAGTGATTTGACAGGGATTTTCTCCTACGAGCAGTACTTC
CDR3aa: CASSDLTGIFSYEQYF

j_gene: TRBJ1-5
v_gene: TRBV19
abundance: NA
d_gene: TRBD1
CDR3nt: TGTGCCAGTACCGACGGACAGGGGGTTTATCAGCCCCAGCATTTT
CDR3aa: CASTDGQGVYQPQHF

j_gene: TRBJ2-7
v_gene: TRBV19
abundance: NA
d_gene: TRBD1
CDR3nt: TGTGCCAGTAGTTCGGGACAGGCGAACTACGAGCAGTACTTC
CDR3aa: CASSSGQANYEQYF

j_gene: TRBJ2-5
v_gene: TRBV7-3
abundance: NA
d_gene: NA
CDR3nt: TGTGCCAGCAGCCGGACTAAACAAGAGACCCAGTACTTC
CDR3aa: CASSRTKQETQYF

j_gene: TRBJ1-4
v_gene: TRBV19
abundance: NA
d_gene: TRBD1
CDR3nt: TGTGCCAGTAGTATACTCGGGACAGGTCCAGGAGGACTGTTTTTT
CDR3aa: CASSILGTGPGGLFF

j_gene: TRBJ1-5
v_gene: TRBV7-2
abundance: once
d_gene: TRBD1
CDR3nt: TGTGCCAGCAGCAGACAGGGTCCAAATCAGCCCCAGCATTTT
CDR3aa: CASSRQGPNQPQHF

j_gene: TRBJ2-3
v_gene: TRBV10-3
abundance: NA
d_gene: TRBD1
CDR3nt: TGTGCCATCAGTGAGGGGCGACAGGGGGTGTTAGATACGCAGTATTTT
CDR3aa: CAISEGRQGVLDTQYF

j_gene: TRBJ2-2
v_gene: TRBV7-9
abundance: few
d_gene: NA
CDR3nt: TGTGCCAGCAGCACCGGGACTCCTACCGGGGAGCTGTTTTTT
CDR3aa: CASSTGTPTGELFF

j_gene: TRBJ2-7
v_gene: TRBV19
abundance: NA
d_gene: NA
CDR3nt: TGTGCCAGTAGTATAAACAGGGAGGGGCACGAGCAGTACTTC
CDR3aa: CASSINREGHEQYF

j_gene: TRBJ2-7
v_gene: TRBV11-1
abundance: NA
d_gene: TRBD1
CDR3nt: TGTGCCAGCAGCCGGGGACAGAATCCCTCCTACGAGCAGTACTTC
CDR3aa: CASSRGQNPSYEQYF

j_gene: TRBJ1-3
v_gene: TRBV9
abundance: NA
d_gene: TRBD1
CDR3nt: TGTGCCAGCAGCGGAGGGACAGGGGGCGAGGGAAACACCATATATTTT
CDR3aa: CASSGGTGGEGNTIYF

j_gene: TRBJ1-6
v_gene: TRBV27
abundance: NA
d_gene: TRBD1
CDR3nt: TGTGCCAGCAGTTTCCTCCAACTTACAGGGGGCCGGCGGAATAATTCACCCCTCCACTTT
CDR3aa: CASSFLQLTGGRRNNSPLHF

j_gene: TRBJ2-4
v_gene: TRBV6-6
abundance: NA
d_gene: NA
CDR3nt: TGTGCCAGCAGTTACTCAGAGGGTGGTAACATTCAGTACTTC
CDR3aa: CASSYSEGGNIQYF

j_gene: TRBJ1-2
v_gene: TRBV19
abundance: NA
d_gene: NA
CDR3nt: TGTGCCAGTAGTGTACAGGGAGCTAACTATGGCTACACCTTC
CDR3aa: CASSVQGANYGYTF

j_gene: TRBJ2-3
v_gene: TRBV10-1
abundance: NA
d_gene: NA
CDR3nt: TGCGCCAGCAGTGGAGGCTTAAGGCGGGCCCTAGCAGCCAGCACAGATACGCAGTATTTT
CDR3aa: CASSGGLRRALAASTDTQYF

j_gene: TRBJ2-3
v_gene: TRBV7-9
abundance: NA
d_gene: TRBD1
CDR3nt: TGTGCCAGCAGCTTTGAGACAGGGGGCTCAGATACGCAGTATTTT
CDR3aa: CASSFETGGSDTQYF

j_gene: TRBJ1-3
v_gene: TRBV18
abundance: NA
d_gene: NA
CDR3nt: TGTGCCAGCATCACCACGGGAAACTCTGGAAACACCATATATTTT
CDR3aa: CASITTGNSGNTIYF

j_gene: TRBJ2-7
v_gene: TRBV2
abundance: NA
d_gene: NA
CDR3nt: TGTGCCAGCAGTATCGGCTACGAGCAGTACTTC
CDR3aa: CASSIGYEQYF

j_gene: TRBJ2-1
v_gene: TRBV21-1
abundance: NA
d_gene: NA
CDR3nt: TGTGCCAGTTCTGAAGTAGCGGGGGGGGTATACAATGAGCAGTTCTTC
CDR3aa: CASSEVAGGVYNEQFF

j_gene: TRBJ1-2
v_gene: TRBV19
abundance: few
d_gene: NA
CDR3nt: TGTGCCAGTAGTATAGGAGCGGGGAACTATGGCTACACCTTC
CDR3aa: CASSIGAGNYGYTF

j_gene: TRBJ2-2
v_gene: TRBV2
abundance: few
d_gene: TRBD1
CDR3nt: TGTGCCAGCAGTGATGGGACAGGGGGAGTGGGGGAGCTGTTTTTT
CDR3aa: CASSDGTGGVGELFF

j_gene: TRBJ1-4
v_gene: TRBV27
abundance: few
d_gene: TRBD1
CDR3nt: TGTGCCAGCAGTCCCGGGACAGGGGTAATTGGGCCCCTGAATGAAAAACTGTTTTTT
CDR3aa: CASSPGTGVIGPLNEKLFF

j_gene: TRBJ1-4
v_gene: TRBV6-1
abundance: NA
d_gene: NA
CDR3nt: TGTGCCAGCAGTGAAGCGTGGGTAGGGAGCTTCACTAATGAAAAACTGTTTTTT
CDR3aa: CASSEAWVGSFTNEKLFF

j_gene: TRBJ1-5
v_gene: TRBV19
abundance: NA
d_gene: TRBD1
CDR3nt: TGTGCCATGTCGAGGGGGCCGGGGAATCAGCCCCAGCATTTT
CDR3aa: CAMSRGPGNQPQHF